These 16 T cell receptor beta chains were sequenced from one sample in a study of T-cell memory formation after mild COVID-19. TCRdb reprocessed the 5' RACE reads via MiXCR and lists one record per CDR3 protein. The data show a few hundred thousand distinct CDR3 sequences, with 13% to 15% seen just once and over 20% held by the top ten. Sequencing was done on a sample of PBMCs or a T cell subset sorted from them (not recorded which). These receptors came from a man aged 18 to 30 who had mild COVID-19 (a few samples of this study predate the infection). Cell type and time point are not known.

J is TRBJ2-1 and V is TRBV5-1; a weak D match, TRBD2 (6 bases). This CDR3 contains 16 residues. Looked up from germline, CDR1 is SGHRS and CDR2 is YFSETQ. Trimming stripped 4 bases from V and 4 bases from J, with 18 bases between. In DNA form, the CDR3 reads TGCGCCAGCAGCCGCGGGGTCGGTTATGAGTACAATGAGCAGTTCTTC. Amino acids: CASSRGVGYEYNEQFF.

V usage is TRBV7-2 and J usage is TRBJ2-2; TRBD1 aligns across 7 bases. The V and J ends lost 4 bases and 1 base, in that order; junction bases with no gene match: 3. CDR1 is SGHTA and CDR2 is FQGNSA in the germline V gene. This CDR3 is 15 amino acids long. CDR3: CASSWGTENTGELFF. CDR3 DNA: TGTGCCAGCAGCTGGGGGACAGAGAACACCGGGGAGCTGTTTTTT. Full variable domain (missing parts from reference TRBV7-2 and TRBJ2-2): GAGVSQSPSNKVTEKGKDVELRCDPISGHTALYWYRQSLGQGLEFLIYFQGNSAPDKSGLPSDRFSAERTGGSVSTLTIQRTQQEDSAVYLCASSWGTENTGELFFGEGSRLTVL.

This clonotype has more than one count but fewer than ten. The rearrangement joins TRBV7-2 to TRBJ2-1; TRBD2 is a possible D gene (5 bases). The V gene's germline CDR1 is SGHTA and CDR2 FQGNSA. The CDR3 runs to 14 residues. Trimming removed 5 bases at V and 8 bases at J, with 16 bases between. Written as DNA, the CDR3 is TGTGCCAGCAGCCTCTCCACGGGGTCCTATGAGCAGTTCTTC. Residues: CASSLSTGSYEQFF.

This clonotype was seen only a few times. This chain joins TRBV6-2 or TRBV6-3 and TRBJ2-7, with 7 bases identical to TRBD1. The V segment lost 0 bases and the J segment 0 bases; nucleotides outside the gene matches: 8. The CDR3 consists of 17 residues. Per germline, CDR1 MNHEY and CDR2 SVGEGT. The CDR3, as DNA: TGTGCCAGCAGTTACTCAACGGACAGGTTCATCTCCTACGAGCAGTACGTC. Its translation: CASSYSTDRFISYEQYV.

The rearrangement joins TRBV4-1 to TRBJ1-6; 8 positions match TRBD1. The CDR3 extends over 18 amino acids. Looked up from germline, CDR1 is MGHRA and CDR2 is YSYEKL. Trimming took 4 bases from V and 6 from J; bases not matched to a gene: 14. The CDR3 sequence is CASSLGPGRGHGNSPLHF. In DNA form, the CDR3 reads TGCGCCAGCAGCCTCGGCCCCGGCAGGGGGCATGGTAATTCACCCCTCCACTTT.

The chain links TRBV7-3 to TRBJ2-1; possibly TRBD2 for D (6 bases). V lost 3 bases and J 7 bases, leaving 16 bases between the germline ends. Germline V gene lookup returns CDR1 SGHTA and CDR2 FQGTGA. The CDR3 has 15 residues. CDR3 amino acids: CASSFAGQYGNEQFF. In DNA, the CDR3 is TGTGCCAGCAGCTTTGCGGGGCAATACGGGAATGAGCAGTTCTTC.

The chain uses TRBV5-6 and TRBJ1-2, with no clear D. The V gene lost 0 bases and the J gene lost 5 bases, with 11 bases spanning the gap. Germline assignment: CDR1 SGHDT and CDR2 YYEEEE. The CDR3 extends over 14 amino acids. The CDR3 protein is CASSLDGGLYGYTF. The CDR3 DNA reads as TGTGCCAGCAGCTTGGACGGCGGCTTGTATGGCTACACCTTC. Variable domain in full (rest from reference TRBV5-6 and TRBJ1-2): DAGVTQSPTHLIKTRGQQVTLRCSPKSGHDTVSWYQQALGQGPQFIFQYYEEEERQRGNFPDRFSGHQFPNYSSELNVNALLLGDSALYLCASSLDGGLYGYTFGSGTRLTVV.

The J gene is TRBJ2-3, the V gene TRBV24-1; the D gene is possibly TRBD1 (6 bases). V lost 4 bases to trimming and J lost 4 bases, with 11 bases between them. Germline values: CDR1 KGHDR, CDR2 SFDVKD. The length of the CDR3 is 14 residues. The CDR3 DNA reads TGTGCCACCAGTGAGCTACAGGGTCCAGATACGCAGTATTTT. This codes for CATSELQGPDTQYF.

About this clonotype itself: A much larger clone lies a single base off, so this may be a read error. Since the CDR3 does not end with the conserved phenylalanine or tryptophan, this likely comes from a read error. The chain combines TRBV7-6 with TRBJ2-5, with a weak D call TRBD2 (5 bases). CDR1 is SGHVS and CDR2 is FNYEAQ in the germline V gene. This CDR3 contains 13 residues. V lost 5 bases to trimming and J lost 5 bases, with 12 bases between them. CDR3 sequence reads: CASSPGSGETQYS. CDR3 DNA sequence: TGTGCCAGCAGCCCGGGGTCTGGGGAGACCCAGTACTCC.

This clonotype has only a few counts. V gene TRBV4-2 combines with J gene TRBJ1-6, with D uncertain. Germline V CDR1 and CDR2: LGHNA, YNFKEQ. The V and J ends lost 0 bases and 0 bases respectively, with 9 bases between them. This CDR3 is built from 17 residues. The CDR3 loop reads CASSQEQVSSYNSPLHF. The DNA of the CDR3 is TGTGCCAGCAGCCAAGAGCAGGTCAGCTCCTATAATTCACCCCTCCACTTT.

The chain employs TRBV20-1 and TRBJ2-3; D is possibly TRBD1 or TRBD2 (6 bases each). The CDR3 has 14 residues. The germline V gene encodes CDR1 DFQATT and CDR2 SNEGSKA (reference sequence). The V end lost 6 bases, the J end lost 5 bases, and 18 bases lay between the germline ends. In nucleotides, the CDR3 is TGCAGTGCCCAAAGACGGGGGCATGGAGATACGCAGTATTTT. Encoded protein: CSAQRRGHGDTQYF.

The chain couples TRBV24-1 to TRBJ2-2, with TRBD1 identical over 7 bases. The CDR3 extends over 16 amino acids. Germline CDR1 and CDR2: KGHDR and SFDVKD. The V and J ends lost 8 bases and 0 bases, in that order; junction bases with no gene match: 8. The CDR3 DNA sequence: TGTGCCACCACCTCTGGGACAGAGCCGAACACCGGGGAGCTGTTTTTT. The encoded protein is CATTSGTEPNTGELFF.

This chain links TRBV5-1 with TRBJ1-1; D possibly corresponds to TRBD1 (5 bases). There are 16 residues in the CDR3. The V end lost 4 bases, the J end lost 7 bases, and 23 bases lay between the germline ends. Looked up from germline, CDR1 is SGHRS and CDR2 is YFSETQ. CDR3 loop: CASSASPGRPFSEAFF. The DNA of the CDR3 is TGCGCCAGCAGCGCCTCACCGGGACGACCCTTTAGTGAAGCTTTCTTT.

This clonotype was seen ten or more times. The rearrangement links TRBV7-2 to TRBJ2-7; 8 bases align to TRBD2. The germline V gene has CDR1 SGHTA and CDR2 FQGNSA. Trimming at V came to 6 bases and at J to 6 bases, leaving 10 bases not matched to a gene. CDR3 size: 14 residues. DNA for the CDR3: TGTGCCAGCAGTACCGTTGGTGCGGGGGGCGAGCAGTACTTC. It translates to CASSTVGAGGEQYF.

The chain employs TRBV4-3 and TRBJ2-2, with 7 nucleotides matching TRBD2. V lost 4 bases, J lost 4 bases, and 6 bases stayed unmatched. Per the germline V gene, CDR1 is LGHNA and CDR2 is YSLEER. This CDR3 is built from 15 residues. In DNA, the CDR3 is TGCGCCAGCAGCCCGACGGGGGGAACCACCGGGGAGCTGTTTTTT. This sequence encodes CASSPTGGTTGELFF.

CDR3 sequence (DNA): TGTGCCAGCAGCTTAGGCTGGGGGGGCTACACCTTC. Protein product: CASSLGWGGYTF. The chain is built from TRBV7-2 and TRBJ1-2; weak D call: TRBD1 (5 bases). Germline V CDR1 and CDR2: SGHTA, FQGNSA. The CDR3 is 12 amino acids. V was pared by 1 base and J by 8 bases, with 8 bases between. Full variable domain (rest looked up from reference TRBV7-2 and TRBJ1-2): GAGVSQSPSNKVTEKGKDVELRCDPISGHTALYWYRQSLGQGLEFLIYFQGNSAPDKSGLPSDRFSAERTGGSVSTLTIQRTQQEDSAVYLCASSLGWGGYTFGSGTRLTVV.